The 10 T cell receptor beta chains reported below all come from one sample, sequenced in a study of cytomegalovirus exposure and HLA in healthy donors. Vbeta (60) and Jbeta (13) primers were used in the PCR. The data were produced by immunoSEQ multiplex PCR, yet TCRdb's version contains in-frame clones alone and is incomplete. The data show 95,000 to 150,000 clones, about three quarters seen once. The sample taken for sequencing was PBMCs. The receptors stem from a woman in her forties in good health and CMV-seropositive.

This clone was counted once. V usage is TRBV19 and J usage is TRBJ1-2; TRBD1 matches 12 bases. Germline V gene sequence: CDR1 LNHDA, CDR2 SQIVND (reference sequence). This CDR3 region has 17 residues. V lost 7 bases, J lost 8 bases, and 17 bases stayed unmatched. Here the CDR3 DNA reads TGTGCCAGTACCACTAGGCAACTGGGACAGGGGGCGAGAGGCTACACCTTC. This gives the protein CASTTRQLGQGARGYTF.

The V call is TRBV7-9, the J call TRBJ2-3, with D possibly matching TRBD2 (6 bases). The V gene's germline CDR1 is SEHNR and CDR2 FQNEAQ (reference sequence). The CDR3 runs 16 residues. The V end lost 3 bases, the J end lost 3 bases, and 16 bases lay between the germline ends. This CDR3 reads CASSFNRELPTDTQYF. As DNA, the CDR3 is TGTGCCAGCAGCTTTAACCGGGAGCTACCAACAGATACGCAGTATTTT.

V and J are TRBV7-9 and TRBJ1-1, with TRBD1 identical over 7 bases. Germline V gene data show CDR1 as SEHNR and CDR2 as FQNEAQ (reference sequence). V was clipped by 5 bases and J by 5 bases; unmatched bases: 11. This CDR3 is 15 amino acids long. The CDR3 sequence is CASSQVNRGGTEAFF. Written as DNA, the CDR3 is TGTGCCAGCAGCCAAGTAAACAGGGGCGGGACTGAAGCTTTCTTT.

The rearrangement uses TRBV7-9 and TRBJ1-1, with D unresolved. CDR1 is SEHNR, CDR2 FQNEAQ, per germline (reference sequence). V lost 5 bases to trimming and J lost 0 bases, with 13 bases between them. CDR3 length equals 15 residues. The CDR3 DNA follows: TGTGCCAGCAGCCTCCCTGCCCTATTGAACACTGAAGCTTTCTTT. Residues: CASSLPALLNTEAFF.

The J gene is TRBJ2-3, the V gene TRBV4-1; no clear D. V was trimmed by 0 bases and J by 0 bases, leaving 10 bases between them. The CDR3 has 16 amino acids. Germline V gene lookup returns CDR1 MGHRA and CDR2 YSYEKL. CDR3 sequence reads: CASSQDSSPSTDTQYF. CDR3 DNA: TGCGCCAGCAGCCAAGATAGCAGTCCCAGCACAGATACGCAGTATTTT.

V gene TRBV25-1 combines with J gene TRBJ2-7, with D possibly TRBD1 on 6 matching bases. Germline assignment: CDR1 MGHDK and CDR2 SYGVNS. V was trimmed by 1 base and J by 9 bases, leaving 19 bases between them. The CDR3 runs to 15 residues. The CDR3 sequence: CASSESGTPVKGQYF. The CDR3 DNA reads TGTGCCAGCAGTGAATCCGGGACACCGGTCAAGGGGCAGTACTTC.

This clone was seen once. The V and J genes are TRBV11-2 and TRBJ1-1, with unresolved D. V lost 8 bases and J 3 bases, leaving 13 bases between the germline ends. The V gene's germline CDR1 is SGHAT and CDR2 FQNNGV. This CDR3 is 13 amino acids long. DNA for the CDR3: TGTGCCAGCTCTGCCGGGGTTGACACTGAAGCTTTCTTT. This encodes CASSAGVDTEAFF.

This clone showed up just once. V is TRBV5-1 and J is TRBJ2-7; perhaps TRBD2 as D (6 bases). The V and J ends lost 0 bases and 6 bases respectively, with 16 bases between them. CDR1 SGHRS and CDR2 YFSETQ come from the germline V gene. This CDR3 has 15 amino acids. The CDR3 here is CASSLDGGFGVEQYF. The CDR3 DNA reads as TGCGCCAGCAGCTTGGATGGAGGGTTTGGGGTCGAGCAGTACTTC.

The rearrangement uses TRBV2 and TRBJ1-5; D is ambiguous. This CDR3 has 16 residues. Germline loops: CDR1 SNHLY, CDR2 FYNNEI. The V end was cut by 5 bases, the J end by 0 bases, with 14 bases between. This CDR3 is CASSQESPVSNQPQHF. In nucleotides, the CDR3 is TGTGCCAGCAGTCAGGAAAGCCCTGTTAGCAATCAGCCCCAGCATTTT.

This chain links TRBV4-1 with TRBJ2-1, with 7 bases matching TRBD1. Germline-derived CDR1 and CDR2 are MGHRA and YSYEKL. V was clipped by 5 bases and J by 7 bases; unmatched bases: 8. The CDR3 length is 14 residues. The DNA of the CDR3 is TGCGCCAGCAGCGTGAGGGACAGACATAATGAGCAGTTCTTC. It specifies CASSVRDRHNEQFF.